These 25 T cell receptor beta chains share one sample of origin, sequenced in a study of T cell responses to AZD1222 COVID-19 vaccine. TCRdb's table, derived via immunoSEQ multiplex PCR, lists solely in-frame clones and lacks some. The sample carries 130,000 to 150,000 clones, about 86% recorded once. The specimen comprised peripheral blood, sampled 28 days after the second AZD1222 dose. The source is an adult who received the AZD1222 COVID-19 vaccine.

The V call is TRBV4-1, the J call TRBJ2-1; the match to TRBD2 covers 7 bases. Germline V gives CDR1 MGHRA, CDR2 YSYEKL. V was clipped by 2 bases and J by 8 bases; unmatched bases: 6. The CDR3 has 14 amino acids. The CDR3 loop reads CASSQHGLVDEQFF. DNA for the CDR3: TGCGCCAGCAGCCAACACGGACTAGTTGATGAGCAGTTCTTC.

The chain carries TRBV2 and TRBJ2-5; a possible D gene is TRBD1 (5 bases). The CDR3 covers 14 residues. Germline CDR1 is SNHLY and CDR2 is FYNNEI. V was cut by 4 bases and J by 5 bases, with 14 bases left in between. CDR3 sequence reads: CASSGQINLETQYF. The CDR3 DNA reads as TGTGCCAGCAGTGGACAGATTAATCTGGAGACCCAGTACTTC.

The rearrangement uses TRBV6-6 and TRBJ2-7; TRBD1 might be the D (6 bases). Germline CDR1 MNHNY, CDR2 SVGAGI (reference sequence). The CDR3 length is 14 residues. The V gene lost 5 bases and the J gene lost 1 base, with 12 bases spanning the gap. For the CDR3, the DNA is TGTGCCAGCAGTGACCGGGACACTTCCTACGAGCAGTACTTC. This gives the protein CASSDRDTSYEQYF.

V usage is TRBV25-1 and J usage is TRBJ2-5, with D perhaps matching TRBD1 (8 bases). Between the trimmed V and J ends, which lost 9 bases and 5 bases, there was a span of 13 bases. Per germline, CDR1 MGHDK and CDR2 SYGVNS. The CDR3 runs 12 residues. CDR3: CARQGGTETQYF. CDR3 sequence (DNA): TGTGCCAGACAGGGGGGGACGGAGACCCAGTACTTC.

CDR3: CASSLFHTEAFF. The CDR3, as DNA: TGTGCCAGCAGTTTATTTCACACTGAAGCTTTCTTT. V usage is TRBV28 and J usage is TRBJ1-1; D is ambiguous. The V gene lost 1 base and the J gene lost 3 bases, with 3 bases spanning the gap. CDR1 is MDHEN, CDR2 SYDVKM, per germline. This CDR3 contains 12 residues.

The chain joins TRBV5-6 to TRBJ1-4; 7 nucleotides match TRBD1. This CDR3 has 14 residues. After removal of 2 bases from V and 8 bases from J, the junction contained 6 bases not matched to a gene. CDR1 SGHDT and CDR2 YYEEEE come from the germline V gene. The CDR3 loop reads CASSFGTVPEKLFF. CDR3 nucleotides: TGTGCCAGCAGCTTCGGGACAGTTCCCGAAAAACTGTTTTTT.

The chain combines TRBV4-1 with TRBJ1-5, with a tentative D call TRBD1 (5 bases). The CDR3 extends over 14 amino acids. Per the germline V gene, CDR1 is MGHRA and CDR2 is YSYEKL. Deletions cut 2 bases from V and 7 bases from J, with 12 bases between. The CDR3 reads CASSQIDAGQPQHF. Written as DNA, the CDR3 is TGCGCCAGCAGCCAAATCGATGCAGGGCAGCCCCAGCATTTT.

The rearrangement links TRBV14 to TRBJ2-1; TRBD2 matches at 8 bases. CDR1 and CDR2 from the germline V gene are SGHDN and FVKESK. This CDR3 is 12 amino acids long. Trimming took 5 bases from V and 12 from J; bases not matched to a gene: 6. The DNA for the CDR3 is TGTGCCAGCAGCGATAGCGGGAACAGGCAGTTCTTC. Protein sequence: CASSDSGNRQFF.

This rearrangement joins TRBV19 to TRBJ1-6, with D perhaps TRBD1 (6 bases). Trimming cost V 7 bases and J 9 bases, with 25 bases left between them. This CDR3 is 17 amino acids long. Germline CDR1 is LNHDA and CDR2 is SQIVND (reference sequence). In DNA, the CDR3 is TGTGCCAGTAACGATATATCCCGCGGGGGCGGAGGTTCACCCCTCCACTTT. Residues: CASNDISRGGGGSPLHF.

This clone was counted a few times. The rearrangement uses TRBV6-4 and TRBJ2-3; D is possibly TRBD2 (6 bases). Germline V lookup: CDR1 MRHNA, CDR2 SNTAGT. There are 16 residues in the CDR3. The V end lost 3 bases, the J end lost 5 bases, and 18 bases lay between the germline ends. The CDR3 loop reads CASSDSENGEVDTQYF. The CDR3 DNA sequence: TGTGCCAGCAGTGATTCAGAGAACGGGGAGGTAGATACGCAGTATTTT.

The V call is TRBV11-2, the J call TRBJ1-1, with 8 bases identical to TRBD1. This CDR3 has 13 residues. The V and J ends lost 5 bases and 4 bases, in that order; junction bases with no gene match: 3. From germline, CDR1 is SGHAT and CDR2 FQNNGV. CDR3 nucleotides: TGTGCCAGCAGCCGCAGGGGGCTCACTGAAGCTTTCTTT. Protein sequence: CASSRRGLTEAFF.

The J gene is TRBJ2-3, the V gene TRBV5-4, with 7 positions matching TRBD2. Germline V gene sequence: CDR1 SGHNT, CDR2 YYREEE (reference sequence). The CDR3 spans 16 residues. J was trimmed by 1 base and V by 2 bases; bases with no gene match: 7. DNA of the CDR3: TGTGCCAGCAGCTTAGCAGGCGGGGGTGGCACAGATACGCAGTATTTT. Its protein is CASSLAGGGGTDTQYF. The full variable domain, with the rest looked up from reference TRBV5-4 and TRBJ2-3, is ETGVTQSPTHLIKTRGQQVTLRCSSQSGHNTVSWYQQALGQGPQFIFQYYREEENGRGNFPPRFSGLQFPNYSSELNVNALELDDSALYLCASSLAGGGGTDTQYFGPGTRLTVL.

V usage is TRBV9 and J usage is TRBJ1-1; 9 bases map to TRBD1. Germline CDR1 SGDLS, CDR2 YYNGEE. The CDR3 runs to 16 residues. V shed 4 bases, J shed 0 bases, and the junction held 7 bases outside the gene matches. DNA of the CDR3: TGTGCCAGCAGCCCCCGACAGGGGGTTATGAACACTGAAGCTTTCTTT. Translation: CASSPRQGVMNTEAFF.

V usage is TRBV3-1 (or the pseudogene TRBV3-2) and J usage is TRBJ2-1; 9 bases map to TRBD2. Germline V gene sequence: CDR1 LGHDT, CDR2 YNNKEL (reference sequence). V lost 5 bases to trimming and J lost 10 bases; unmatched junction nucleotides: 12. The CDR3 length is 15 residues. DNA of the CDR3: TGTGCCAGCAGCTTCCCTAGCGGGAACGTGAGGGAGCAGTTCTTC. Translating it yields CASSFPSGNVREQFF.

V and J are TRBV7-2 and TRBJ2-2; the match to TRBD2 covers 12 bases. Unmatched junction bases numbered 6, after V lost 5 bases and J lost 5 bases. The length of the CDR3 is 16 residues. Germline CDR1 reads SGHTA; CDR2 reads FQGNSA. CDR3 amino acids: CASSIRLAGETGELFF. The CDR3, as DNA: TGTGCCAGCAGCATCCGACTAGCGGGAGAGACCGGGGAGCTGTTTTTT.

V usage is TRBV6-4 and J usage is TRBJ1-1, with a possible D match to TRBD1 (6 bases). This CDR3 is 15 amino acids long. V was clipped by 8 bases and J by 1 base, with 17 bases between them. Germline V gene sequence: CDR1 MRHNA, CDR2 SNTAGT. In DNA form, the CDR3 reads TGTGCCAGCTCCCCTAACCAGGGGACGAACACTGAAGCTTTCTTT. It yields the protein CASSPNQGTNTEAFF.

DNA of the CDR3: TGTGCCAGCAGTTCCCGACTAGCGGGGGGGCGTACGCAGTATTTT. Its protein is CASSSRLAGGRTQYF. J is TRBJ2-3 and V is TRBV6-5, with 14 nucleotides matching TRBD2. This CDR3 is 15 amino acids long. The germline V gene encodes CDR1 MNHEY and CDR2 SVGAGI. Unmatched junction bases numbered 5, after V lost 4 bases and J lost 8 bases.

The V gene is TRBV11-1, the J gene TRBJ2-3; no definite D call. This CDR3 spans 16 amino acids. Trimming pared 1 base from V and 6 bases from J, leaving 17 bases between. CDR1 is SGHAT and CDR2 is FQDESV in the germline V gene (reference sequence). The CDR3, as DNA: TGTGCCAGCAGCTTAGGCGATACCCTGCATTCGGATACGCAGTATTTT. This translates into CASSLGDTLHSDTQYF.

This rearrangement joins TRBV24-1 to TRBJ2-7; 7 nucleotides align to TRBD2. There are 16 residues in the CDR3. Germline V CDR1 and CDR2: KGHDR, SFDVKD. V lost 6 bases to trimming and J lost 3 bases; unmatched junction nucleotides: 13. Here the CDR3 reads CATSPGTWGGVYEQYF. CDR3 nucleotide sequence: TGTGCCACCAGTCCAGGAACATGGGGGGGAGTCTACGAGCAGTACTTC.

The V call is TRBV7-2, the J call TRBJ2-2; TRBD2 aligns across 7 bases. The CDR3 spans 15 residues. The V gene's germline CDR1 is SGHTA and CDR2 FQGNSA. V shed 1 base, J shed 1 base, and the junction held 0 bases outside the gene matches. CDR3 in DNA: TGTGCCAGCAGCTTAGTAGCGGGGAACACCGGGGAGCTGTTTTTT. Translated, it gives CASSLVAGNTGELFF.

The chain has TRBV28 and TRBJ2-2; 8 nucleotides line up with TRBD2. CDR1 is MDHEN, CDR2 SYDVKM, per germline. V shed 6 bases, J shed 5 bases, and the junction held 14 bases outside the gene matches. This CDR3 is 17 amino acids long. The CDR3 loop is CASSELAASSVTGELFF. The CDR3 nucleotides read TGTGCCAGCAGCGAACTAGCGGCATCTTCTGTTACCGGGGAGCTGTTTTTT.

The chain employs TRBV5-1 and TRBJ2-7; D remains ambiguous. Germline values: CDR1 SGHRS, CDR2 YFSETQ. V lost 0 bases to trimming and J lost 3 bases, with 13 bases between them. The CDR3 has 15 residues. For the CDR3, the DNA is TGCGCCAGCAGCTTGGTCGGTGGTTTTATCTACGAGCAGTACTTC. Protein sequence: CASSLVGGFIYEQYF.

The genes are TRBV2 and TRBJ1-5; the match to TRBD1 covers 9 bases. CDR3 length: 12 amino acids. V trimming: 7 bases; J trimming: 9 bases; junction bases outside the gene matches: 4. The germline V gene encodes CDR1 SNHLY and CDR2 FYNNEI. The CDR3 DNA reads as TGTGCCAGCACCTCGGACAGGGGGCCCCAGCATTTT. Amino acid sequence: CASTSDRGPQHF.

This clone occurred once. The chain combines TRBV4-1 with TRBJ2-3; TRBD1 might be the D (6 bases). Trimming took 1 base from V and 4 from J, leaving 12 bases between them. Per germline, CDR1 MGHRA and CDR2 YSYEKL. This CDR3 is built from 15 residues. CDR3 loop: CASSQVQGVPDTQYF. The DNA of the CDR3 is TGCGCCAGCAGCCAAGTACAGGGAGTCCCAGATACGCAGTATTTT.

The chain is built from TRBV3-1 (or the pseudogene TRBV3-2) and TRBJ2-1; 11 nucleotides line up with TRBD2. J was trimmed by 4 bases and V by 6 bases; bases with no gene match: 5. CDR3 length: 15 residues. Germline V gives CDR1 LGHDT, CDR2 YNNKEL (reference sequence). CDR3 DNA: TGTGCCAGCAGTCTTAGCGGGGGGGCGTACAATGAGCAGTTCTTC. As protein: CASSLSGGAYNEQFF.